What follows are 9 T cell receptor beta chains derived from one specimen sequenced in a study of T cells in pancreatic ductal adenocarcinoma. The selected patients with pancreatic ductal adenocarcinoma had surgery but no neoadjuvant therapy. Measured with immunoSEQ multiplex PCR; TCRdb has only the in-frame clones, and not every one. The sample records some 4,600 clones, around 72% being singletons. The specimen was pancreatic tumor tissue. These receptor sequences come from a human donor with pancreatic ductal adenocarcinoma.

This clone counts as large. The V and J genes are TRBV2 and TRBJ2-7, with TRBD1 matching 7 bases. Germline lookup yields CDR1 SNHLY and CDR2 FYNNEI. This CDR3 contains 13 residues. Losses at the gene ends were 5 bases for V and 2 bases for J; bases not matched to a gene: 3. This chain's CDR3 is CASSLTGPYEQYF. CDR3 sequence (DNA): TGTGCCAGCAGTTTGACAGGGCCCTACGAGCAGTACTTC. Full variable domain (rest looked up from reference TRBV2 and TRBJ2-7): EPEVTQTPSHQVTQMGQEVILRCVPISNHLYFYWYRQILGQKVEFLVSFYNNEISEKSEIFDDQFSVERPDGSNFTLKIRSTKLEDSAMYFCASSLTGPYEQYFGPGTRLTVT.

The V and J genes are TRBV18 and TRBJ2-5; D gene unclear. Trimming removed 3 bases from V and 1 base from J, with 9 bases in between. Germline V gene sequence: CDR1 KGHSH, CDR2 LQKENI. The CDR3 runs to 14 residues. The CDR3 nucleotides read TGTGCCAGCTCACCGTCGTGGGGCCAAGAGACCCAGTACTTC. This sequence encodes CASSPSWGQETQYF. The complete variable domain, with remaining parts taken from reference TRBV18 and TRBJ2-5, reads NAGVMQNPRHLVRRRGQEARLRCSPMKGHSHVYWYRQLPEEGLKFMVYLQKENIIDESGMPKERFSAEFPKEGPSILRIQQVVRGDSAAYFCASSPSWGQETQYFGPGTRLLVL.

V usage is TRBV6-5 and J usage is TRBJ2-2; tentative D call: TRBD2 (6 bases). CDR3 length: 15 residues. Germline V lookup: CDR1 MNHEY, CDR2 SVGAGI. V lost 0 bases, J lost 6 bases, and 11 bases lay in between. The CDR3: CASSYSPQRAGELFF. The CDR3 DNA follows: TGTGCCAGCAGTTACTCGCCCCAGCGGGCCGGGGAGCTGTTTTTT.

The CDR3 loop is CSALLGNEQFF. In DNA, the CDR3 is TGCAGTGCCCTACTAGGGAATGAGCAGTTCTTC. This chain links TRBV20-1 with TRBJ2-1; maybe TRBD2 (5 bases). Germline values: CDR1 DFQATT, CDR2 SNEGSKA (reference sequence). V was trimmed by 6 bases and J by 7 bases, leaving 10 bases between them. This CDR3 has 11 residues.

The rearrangement links TRBV30 to TRBJ2-7, with D possibly matching TRBD1 (5 bases). The CDR3 spans 14 residues. V was trimmed by 0 bases and J by 4 bases, leaving 13 bases between them. CDR1 is GTSNPN, CDR2 SVGIG, per germline (reference sequence). The CDR3 sequence is CAWSVRGLLYEQYF. Here the CDR3 DNA reads TGTGCCTGGAGTGTAAGGGGATTACTATACGAGCAGTACTTC.

This clone was picked up a small number of times. V and J are TRBV7-9 and TRBJ1-2, with 7 bases lining up with TRBD1. Germline values: CDR1 SEHNR, CDR2 FQNEAQ (reference sequence). The V segment lost 1 base and the J segment 11 bases; nucleotides outside the gene matches: 7. This CDR3 is 13 amino acids long. The CDR3 region has the DNA TGTGCCAGCAGCTTAGGGGACAGTGACCTATACACCTTC. Residues: CASSLGDSDLYTF. The whole variable domain, filled in from reference TRBV7-9 and TRBJ1-2, reads DTGVSQNPRHKITKRGQNVTFRCDPISEHNRLYWYRQTLGQGPEFLTYFQNEAQLEKSRLLSDRFSAERPKGSFSTLEIQRTEQGDSAMYLCASSLGDSDLYTFGSGTRLTVV.

This clone is a singleton in its sample. The chain employs TRBV6-1 and TRBJ2-7; weak D call: TRBD1 (6 bases). Germline V gene sequence: CDR1 MNHNS, CDR2 SASEGT. CDR3 length equals 14 residues. V dropped 3 bases and J dropped 6 bases, with 15 bases sitting between them. In DNA, the CDR3 is TGTGCCAGCAGTGAGGGGGACATAGCTGGCGAGCAGTACTTC. This codes for CASSEGDIAGEQYF.

This clone has a handful of counts. The rearrangement uses TRBV7-2 and TRBJ2-7, with 8 bases fitting TRBD2. Germline lookup yields CDR1 SGHTA and CDR2 FQGNSA. V gave up 5 bases and J gave up 4 bases; unmatched junction bases: 4. There are 13 residues in the CDR3. The CDR3 here is CASSRGLAYEQYF. As DNA, the CDR3 is TGTGCCAGCAGCCGTGGACTAGCTTACGAGCAGTACTTC.

The chain uses TRBV10-1 and TRBJ2-1, with D perhaps assigned TRBD1 or TRBD2 (7 bases each). The CDR3 runs to 15 residues. V lost 0 bases and J lost 9, with 15 bases in between. Looked up from germline, CDR1 is WNHNN and CDR2 is SYGVQD (reference sequence). CDR3 residues: CASSESYRGGGEQFF. As DNA, the CDR3 is TGCGCCAGCAGTGAGTCGTACAGGGGCGGGGGTGAGCAGTTCTTC.